These 29 T cell receptor beta chains were sequenced from one sample in a study of low-dose radiotherapy and immunotherapy resistance in tumors (dated by TCRdb to the early 2020s). The reads were generated on an Illumina HiSeq 2500. First-strand cDNA was synthesized with Superscript III and a set of TRAV- and TRBV-specific primers, covering both TCRalpha and TCRbeta chains. TCRs were amplified with Phusion for 15 to 20 PCR cycles using a constant-region primer together with the adapter attached to the V primers. TCRdb reworked the public reads: Q25 trimming with fastp, MiXCR clone assembly, productive beta chains retained. Identical CDR3 proteins give one entry, which carries the most common genes and DNA. Counted in this sample were some 71,000 distinct CDR3 sequences; around a third of them appeared once. Jointly, the top ten make up around 10% of the sample. The time point label, read with the paper, signifies: before trial treatment.

The material sequenced was PBMCs, taken before treatment. All receptors derive from a female donor with ovarian cancer.

Of note for this clonotype: A far larger clone is a single base away, which makes a read error likely. The chain recombines TRBV5-3 with TRBJ2-4; D is uncertain. TRBV5-3 is annotated as an ORF whose role is uncertain. This CDR3 is 13 amino acids long. The CDR3 DNA reads TGCGCCAACAGACCCCCTGGCAGAAACATTCAGTACTTC. This encodes CANRPPGRNIQYF.

In this sample, this clonotype turned up many times. The rearrangement links TRBV15 to TRBJ1-6, with D maybe TRBD1 (6 bases). The CDR3 has 17 residues. Deletions cut 2 bases from V and 8 bases from J, with 19 bases between. Germline V gene lookup returns CDR1 LNHNV and CDR2 YYDKDF (reference sequence). CDR3 bases: TGTGCCACCAGCAGACCCCCGGACAGTCGGAGACATTCACCCCTCCACTTT. It is translated as CATSRPPDSRRHSPLHF.

This clonotype was seen just once. The chain is built from TRBV25-1 and TRBJ1-1; 11 bases are shared with TRBD1. This CDR3 has 17 amino acids. CDR1 is MGHDK and CDR2 is SYGVNS in the germline V gene. The ends lost 1 base at V and 4 bases at J; junction bases unmatched: 8. The CDR3 coding sequence is TGTGCCAGCAGTGAATTCCTGGGGGGACAGGGGGGCACTGAAGCTTTCTTT. It translates to CASSEFLGGQGGTEAFF.

V gene TRBV27 combines with J gene TRBJ2-1; D unclear. V was shortened by 5 bases and J by 8 bases, with 13 bases between the two germline ends. The CDR3 is made up of 13 amino acids. Germline loops: CDR1 MNHEY, CDR2 SMNVEV (reference sequence). CDR3 bases: TGTGCCAGCAGTGATTTAAGGAACTATGAGCAGTTCTTC. It is translated as CASSDLRNYEQFF.

The rearrangement joins TRBV6-8 to TRBJ2-7; D might be TRBD1 (6 bases). This CDR3 contains 15 residues. Trimming took off 2 bases at V and 3 bases at J, with 14 bases between the two ends. Germline V CDR1 and CDR2: MNHGY, SAAAGT. For the CDR3, the DNA is TGTGCCAGCAGTTACGCAGGGGTTGACAACTACGAGCAGTACTTC. Residues: CASSYAGVDNYEQYF.

The V call is TRBV29-1, the J call TRBJ1-5, with 9 nucleotides matching TRBD1. V trimming: 6 bases; J trimming: 4 bases; junction bases outside the gene matches: 10. CDR1 SQVTM and CDR2 ANQGSEA come from the germline V gene. The CDR3 is 15 amino acids. In DNA, the CDR3 is TGCAGCGTGGGGATAGGACAGGGGACAAATCAGCCCCAGCATTTT. It codes for CSVGIGQGTNQPQHF.

This clonotype was observed at least ten times. V and J are TRBV20-1 and TRBJ2-1; 8 nucleotides line up with TRBD2. The CDR3 is made up of 15 amino acids. Germline loops: CDR1 DFQATT, CDR2 SNEGSKA (reference sequence). J lost 4 bases, V lost 2 bases, and 7 bases had no gene match. CDR3 loop: CSARRSGSQYNEQFF. The CDR3 bases are TGCAGTGCTAGACGAAGCGGGAGCCAGTACAATGAGCAGTTCTTC.

This clonotype occurred many times. V gene TRBV7-2 combines with J gene TRBJ2-2; D uncertain. The V end was cut by 1 base, the J end by 4 bases, with 4 bases between. Germline loops: CDR1 SGHTA, CDR2 FQGNSA. The CDR3 is made up of 13 amino acids. CDR3 bases: TGTGCCAGCAGCTTAGTGGCCACCGGGGAGCTGTTTTTT. Protein: CASSLVATGELFF.

Turning to this clonotype: This likely came from a read error, as a far larger clone is one base away. This chain links TRBV2 with TRBJ2-1; no definite D call. V was trimmed by 7 bases and J by 10 bases, leaving 14 bases between them. This CDR3 comprises 12 residues. Germline CDR1 SNHLY, CDR2 FYNNEI. In nucleotides, the CDR3 is TGTGCCAGCAAAGGAAGTCGCCGGGAGCAGTTCTTC. Amino acids: CASKGSRREQFF. Supplemented by reference TRBV2 and TRBJ2-1, the full variable domain reads EPEVTQTPSHQVTQMGQEVILRCVPISNHLYFYWYRQILGQKVEFLVSFYNNEISEKSEIFDDQFSVERPDGSNFTLKIRSTKLEDSAMYFCASKGSRREQFFGPGTRLTVL.

The rearrangement uses TRBV27 and TRBJ2-1; 11 positions agree with TRBD2. Germline CDR1 and CDR2: MNHEY and SMNVEV (reference sequence). There are 14 residues in the CDR3. J lost 7 bases, V lost 6 bases, and 5 bases had no gene match. In nucleotides, the CDR3 is TGTGCCAGCAGACTAGCGGGGGCTTTGAATGAGCAGTTCTTC. This sequence encodes CASRLAGALNEQFF.

This clonotype showed up many times. This chain links TRBV6-6 with TRBJ2-2; 10 nucleotides align to TRBD2. The junction had 8 bases not matched to a gene; V was cut back by 2 bases and J by 2 bases. The CDR3 has 18 amino acids. CDR1 MNHNY and CDR2 SVGAGI come from the germline V gene (reference sequence). This CDR3 is CASSYNGGLAVNTGELFF. CDR3 sequence (DNA): TGTGCCAGCAGTTACAACGGAGGACTAGCGGTTAACACCGGGGAGCTGTTTTTT.

This clonotype was found a few times. The rearrangement links TRBV5-1 to TRBJ1-1; 10 bases agree with TRBD1. Germline V gene sequence: CDR1 SGHRS, CDR2 YFSETQ. This CDR3 has 13 amino acids. Germline trimming cut 2 bases from V and 7 bases from J; bases unmatched to any gene: 2. CDR3 loop: CASSFGTGDEAFF. The CDR3 DNA reads as TGCGCCAGCAGCTTTGGGACAGGGGATGAAGCTTTCTTT.

This chain joins TRBV19 and TRBJ2-7; D is undetermined. The germline gives CDR1 LNHDA, CDR2 SQIVND (reference sequence). V dropped 6 bases and J dropped 5 bases, with 11 bases sitting between them. CDR3 size: 12 residues. DNA for the CDR3: TGTGCCAGTAGCCGAAGTGGGAACGAGCAGTACTTC. Protein: CASSRSGNEQYF.

Concerning this clonotype itself: A much larger clone sits a single nucleotide away, making a read error possible. This rearrangement joins TRBV27 to TRBJ1-1; D perhaps matches TRBD1 (5 bases). The germline CDR1 and CDR2 sequences are MNHEY and SMNVEV (reference sequence). The germline V and J ends were trimmed by 6 bases and 4 bases, with 15 bases remaining between them. The CDR3 has 14 residues. The chain's CDR3 is CASRVGGECTEAFF. CDR3 in DNA: TGTGCCAGCAGGGTGGGAGGGGAGTGCACTGAAGCTTTCTTT.

The rearrangement uses TRBV4-3 and TRBJ2-7; a weak D match, TRBD2 (7 bases). This CDR3 has 14 residues. V was cut by 4 bases and J by 6 bases, with 16 bases left in between. Per the germline V gene, CDR1 is LGHNA and CDR2 is YSLEER. The CDR3 DNA sequence: TGCGCCAGCAGCCGAGATCGGGGGGCCGCCGAGCAGTACTTC. This sequence encodes CASSRDRGAAEQYF.

This clonotype was observed many times. The chain recombines TRBV6-1 with TRBJ1-6; 9 bases match TRBD1. The V segment lost 11 bases and the J segment 8 bases; nucleotides outside the gene matches: 16. The CDR3 is 16 residues long. CDR1 MNHNS and CDR2 SASEGT come from the germline V gene. The CDR3: CAARGGQGLTHSPLHF. For the CDR3, the DNA is TGTGCCGCCCGAGGTGGACAGGGGTTAACCCATTCACCCCTCCACTTT.

This clonotype has ten or more counts. The rearrangement uses TRBV18 and TRBJ2-1, with D possibly matching TRBD2 (5 bases). The germline CDR1 and CDR2 sequences are KGHSH and LQKENI. The CDR3 has 14 amino acids. The V end lost 1 base, the J end lost 15 bases, and 19 bases lay between the germline ends. The CDR3 bases are TGTGCCAGCTCACCACGGGGAGAAAGACGGTTTCGGTTCTTC. Protein: CASSPRGERRFRFF.

This chain uses TRBV28 with TRBJ2-1, with D perhaps TRBD1 or TRBD2 (5 bases each). In germline, CDR1 is MDHEN, CDR2 SYDVKM. Deletions cut 2 bases from V and 2 bases from J, with 13 bases between. This CDR3 region has 16 residues. The CDR3 here is CASSLEVGTTYNEQFF. For the CDR3, the DNA is TGTGCCAGCAGTTTAGAGGTTGGGACCACCTACAATGAGCAGTTCTTC.

This clonotype was picked up many times. The chain carries TRBV4-1 and TRBJ2-3; no reliable D call. CDR3 length equals 14 residues. CDR1 and CDR2 from the germline V gene are MGHRA and YSYEKL. V was trimmed by 5 bases and J by 3 bases, leaving 12 bases between them. The CDR3 nucleotides read TGCGCCAGCAGCACCAACCTTCAAACAGATACGCAGTATTTT. Protein: CASSTNLQTDTQYF.

This clonotype has a count of ten or more. The rearrangement uses TRBV24-1 and TRBJ2-6; TRBD1 agrees at 7 bases. The CDR3 runs 17 residues. CDR1 and CDR2 from the germline V gene are KGHDR and SFDVKD. With V trimmed by 4 bases and J by 0 bases, 5 bases remained unmatched. The CDR3 loop is CATSDEGDSSGANVLTF. The CDR3 bases are TGTGCCACCAGTGACGAAGGGGACAGCTCTGGGGCCAACGTCCTGACTTTC.

This clonotype was seen many times. V usage is TRBV5-1 and J usage is TRBJ1-4; no reliable D call. The V and J ends lost 0 bases and 11 bases respectively, with 11 bases between them. CDR3 length: 13 residues. Germline CDR1 and CDR2: SGHRS and YFSETQ. CDR3 in DNA: TGCGCCAGCAGCTTGGACGGCGCGGGCAAACTGTTTTTT. It encodes CASSLDGAGKLFF.

This clonotype was observed at least ten times. The chain is built from TRBV20-1 and TRBJ2-3; 7 bases agree with TRBD2. CDR1 and CDR2 from the germline V gene are DFQATT and SNEGSKA (reference sequence). V lost 4 bases, J lost 5 bases, and 12 bases stayed unmatched. The CDR3 has 15 amino acids. The CDR3 reads CSATRGGEGQDTQYF. CDR3 nucleotide sequence: TGCAGTGCTACCCGGGGCGGGGAGGGCCAAGATACGCAGTATTTT.

There are many counts of this clonotype. The CDR3 nucleotides are TGTGCCAGCAGTTACAAGAGGGACAGGAATTCACCCCTCCACTTT. Encoded protein: CASSYKRDRNSPLHF. The chain carries TRBV6-2 or TRBV6-3 and TRBJ1-6; TRBD1 matches 8 bases. Germline lookup yields CDR1 MNHEY and CDR2 SVGEGT. V trimming: 2 bases; J trimming: 7 bases; junction bases outside the gene matches: 4. The CDR3 is 15 residues long.

Many counts were recorded for this clonotype. The DNA for the CDR3 is TGCGCCAGCAGCCGAGCACTAGCGGGGGCCACAGATACGCAGTATTTT. Its protein product is CASSRALAGATDTQYF. V is TRBV4-1 and J is TRBJ2-3; 11 bases line up with TRBD2. Germline V gives CDR1 MGHRA, CDR2 YSYEKL. Trimming took 4 bases from V and 2 from J; bases not matched to a gene: 5. The CDR3 covers 16 residues.

In this sample, this clonotype turned up once. V and J are TRBV3-1 and TRBJ2-1; D call uncertain. V dropped 4 bases and J dropped 10 bases, with 23 bases sitting between them. Germline values: CDR1 LGHDT, CDR2 YNNKEL (reference sequence). The CDR3 sequence is 16 residues long. The chain's CDR3 is CASSPEPVGFEDEQFF. DNA of the CDR3: TGTGCCAGCAGCCCCGAGCCAGTAGGTTTCGAGGACGAGCAGTTCTTC.

This clonotype was counted a few times. This chain joins TRBV3-1 and TRBJ2-1; unclear D gene. The CDR3 contains 14 residues. Trimming removed 0 bases at V and 10 bases at J, with 13 bases between. In germline, CDR1 is LGHDT, CDR2 YNNKEL (reference sequence). The CDR3 nucleotides read TGTGCCAGCAGCCAAGATGGCCGTGCTTCAGAGCAGTTCTTC. It codes for CASSQDGRASEQFF.

This clonotype was recorded a few times. The CDR3 nucleotides are TGTGCCAGCAGCGGGAGCGGGAGGGGCAATGAGCAGTTCTTC. As protein: CASSGSGRGNEQFF. This chain links TRBV5-4 with TRBJ2-1; TRBD2 agrees at 10 bases. This CDR3 has 14 residues. Losses at the gene ends were 4 bases for V and 6 bases for J; bases not matched to a gene: 4. Germline CDR1 and CDR2: SGHNT and YYREEE (reference sequence).

By share, this clonotype counts as medium-sized (0.01 to 0.1%). This chain links TRBV5-1 with TRBJ2-7; TRBD1 agrees at 9 bases. This CDR3 is built from 14 residues. Germline V gives CDR1 SGHRS, CDR2 YFSETQ. V trimming: 4 bases; J trimming: 6 bases; junction bases outside the gene matches: 8. CDR3 protein: CASSTGTGRPEQYF. DNA of the CDR3: TGCGCCAGCAGCACCGGGACAGGGCGGCCCGAGCAGTACTTC. Full variable domain (outside the CDR3, taken from reference TRBV5-1 and TRBJ2-7): KAGVTQTPRYLIKTRGQQVTLSCSPISGHRSVSWYQQTPGQGLQFLFEYFSETQRNKGNFPGRFSGRQFSNSRSEMNVSTLELGDSALYLCASSTGTGRPEQYFGPGTRLTVT.

Many counts were recorded for this clonotype. The chain employs TRBV7-2 and TRBJ2-7, with D unclear. The V gene lost 5 bases and the J gene lost 4 bases, with 12 bases spanning the gap. The CDR3 runs to 13 residues. The germline CDR1 and CDR2 sequences are SGHTA and FQGNSA. The CDR3 DNA sequence: TGTGCCAGCAGCCAAAAAGACTTATACGAGCAGTACTTC. Translating it yields CASSQKDLYEQYF.